The present TCR beta chain was sequenced within a study of shared clonotypes between healthy human individuals. Germline V lookup: CDR1 MDHEN, CDR2 SYDVKM. This CDR3 region has 11 residues. The V end lost 7 bases, the J end lost 7 bases, and 7 bases lay between the germline ends. Here immunoSEQ multiplex PCR was the method, and the copy in TCRdb shows in-frame clones only, minus some. The sample lists 110,000 or so clones, around 68% seen once, with almost 25% in the top ten. Source material: memory CD8+ T cells sorted from blood. Subset specified: CD45RO+ cells pooled with CCR7-negative TemRA cells. This clonotype was obtained from a woman between 25 and 40 years old in good health. The chain couples TRBV28 to TRBJ2-2; D remains ambiguous. As DNA, the CDR3 is TGTGCCAGCACCTACTACGGGGAGCTGTTTTTT. Encoded protein: CASTYYGELFF.